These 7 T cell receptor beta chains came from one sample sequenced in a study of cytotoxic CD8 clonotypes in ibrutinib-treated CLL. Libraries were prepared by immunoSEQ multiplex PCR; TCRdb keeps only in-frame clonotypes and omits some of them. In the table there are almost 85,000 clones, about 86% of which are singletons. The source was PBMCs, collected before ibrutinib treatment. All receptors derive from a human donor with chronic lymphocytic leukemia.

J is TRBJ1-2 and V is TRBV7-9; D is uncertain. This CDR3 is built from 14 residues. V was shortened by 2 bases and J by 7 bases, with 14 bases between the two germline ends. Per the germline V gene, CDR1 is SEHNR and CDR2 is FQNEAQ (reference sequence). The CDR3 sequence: CASSLRGGLGGYTF. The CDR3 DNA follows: TGTGCCAGCAGCTTACGTGGAGGGCTGGGTGGCTACACCTTC.

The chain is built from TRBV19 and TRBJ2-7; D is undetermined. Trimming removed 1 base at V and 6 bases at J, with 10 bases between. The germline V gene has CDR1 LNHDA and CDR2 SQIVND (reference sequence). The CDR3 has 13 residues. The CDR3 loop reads CASSIAHEVEQYF. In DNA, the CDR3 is TGTGCCAGTAGTATAGCCCATGAGGTCGAGCAGTACTTC.

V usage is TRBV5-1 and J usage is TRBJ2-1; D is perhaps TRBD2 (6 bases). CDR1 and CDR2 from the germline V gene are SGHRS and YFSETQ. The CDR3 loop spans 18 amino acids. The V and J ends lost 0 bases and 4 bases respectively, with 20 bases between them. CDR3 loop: CASSLVALGTQLYNEQFF. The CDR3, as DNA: TGCGCCAGCAGCTTGGTGGCTTTGGGGACTCAACTATACAATGAGCAGTTCTTC.

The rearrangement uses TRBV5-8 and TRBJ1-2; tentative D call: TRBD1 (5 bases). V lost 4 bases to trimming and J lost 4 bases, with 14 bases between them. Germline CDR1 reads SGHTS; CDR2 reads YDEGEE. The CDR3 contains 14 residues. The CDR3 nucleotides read TGTGCCAGCAGCCGTGACAGTCCCTCCTATGGCTACACCTTC. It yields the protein CASSRDSPSYGYTF. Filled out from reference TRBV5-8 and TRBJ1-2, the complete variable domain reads EAGVTQSPTHLIKTRGQQATLRCSPISGHTSVYWYQQALGLGLQFLLWYDEGEERNRGNFPPRFSGRQFPNYSSELNVNALELEDSALYLCASSRDSPSYGYTFGSGTRLTVV.

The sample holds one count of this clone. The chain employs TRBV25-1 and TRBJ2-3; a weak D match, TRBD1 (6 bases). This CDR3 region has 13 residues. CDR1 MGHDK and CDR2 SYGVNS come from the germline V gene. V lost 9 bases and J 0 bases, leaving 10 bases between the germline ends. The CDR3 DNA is TGTGCCAGTGGGACACTTAGCACAGATACGCAGTATTTT. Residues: CASGTLSTDTQYF.

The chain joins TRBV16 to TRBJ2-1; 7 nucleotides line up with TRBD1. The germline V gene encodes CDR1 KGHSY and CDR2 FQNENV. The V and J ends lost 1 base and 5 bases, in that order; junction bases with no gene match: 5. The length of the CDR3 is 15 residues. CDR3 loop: CASSQFGTANNEQFF. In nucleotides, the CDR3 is TGTGCCAGCAGCCAATTTGGGACAGCAAACAATGAGCAGTTCTTC.

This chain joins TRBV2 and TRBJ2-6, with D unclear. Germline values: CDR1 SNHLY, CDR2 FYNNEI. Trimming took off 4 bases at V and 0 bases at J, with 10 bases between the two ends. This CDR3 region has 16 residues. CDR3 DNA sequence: TGTGCCAGCAGTGGGCAGAAAAACTCTGGGGCCAACGTCCTGACTTTC. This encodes CASSGQKNSGANVLTF.